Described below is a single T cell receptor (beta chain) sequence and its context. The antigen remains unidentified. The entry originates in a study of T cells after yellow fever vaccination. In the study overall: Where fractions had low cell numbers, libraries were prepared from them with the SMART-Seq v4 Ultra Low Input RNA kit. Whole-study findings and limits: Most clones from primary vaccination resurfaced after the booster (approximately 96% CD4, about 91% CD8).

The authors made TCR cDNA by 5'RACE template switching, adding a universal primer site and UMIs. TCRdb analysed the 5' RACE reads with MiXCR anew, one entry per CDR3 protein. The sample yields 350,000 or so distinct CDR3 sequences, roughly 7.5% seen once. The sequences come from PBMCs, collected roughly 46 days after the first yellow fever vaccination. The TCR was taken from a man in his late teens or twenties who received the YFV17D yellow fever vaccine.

The CDR3 loop is CASSGSYNSPLHF. The CDR3 DNA is TGTGCCAGCAGTGGTTCCTATAATTCACCCCTCCACTTT. This chain connects TRBV2 to TRBJ1-6; D not resolved. V was pared by 4 bases and J by 1 base, with 2 bases between. Germline values: CDR1 SNHLY, CDR2 FYNNEI. The length of the CDR3 is 13 residues. The whole variable domain, filled in from reference TRBV2 and TRBJ1-6, reads EPEVTQTPSHQVTQMGQEVILRCVPISNHLYFYWYRQILGQKVEFLVSFYNNEISEKSEIFDDQFSVERPDGSNFTLKIRSTKLEDSAMYFCASSGSYNSPLHFGNGTRLTVT.